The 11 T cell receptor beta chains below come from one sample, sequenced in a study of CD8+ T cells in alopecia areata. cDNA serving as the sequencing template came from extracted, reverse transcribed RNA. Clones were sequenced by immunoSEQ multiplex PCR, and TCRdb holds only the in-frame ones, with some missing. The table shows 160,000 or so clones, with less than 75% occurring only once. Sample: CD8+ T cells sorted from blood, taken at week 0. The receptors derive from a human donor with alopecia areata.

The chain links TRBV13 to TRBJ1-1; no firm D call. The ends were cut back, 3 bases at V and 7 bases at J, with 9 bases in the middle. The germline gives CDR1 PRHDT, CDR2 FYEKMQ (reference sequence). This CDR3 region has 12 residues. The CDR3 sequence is CASSFANGEAFF. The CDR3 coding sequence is TGTGCCAGCAGCTTCGCAAACGGTGAAGCTTTCTTT.

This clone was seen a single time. This CDR3 reads CASSSRGDGAKNIQYF. DNA for the CDR3: TGCGCCAGCAGCTCGCGGGGGGATGGAGCCAAAAACATTCAGTACTTC. The V and J genes are TRBV5-1 and TRBJ2-4; 8 nucleotides agree with TRBD2. Germline loops: CDR1 SGHRS, CDR2 YFSETQ. There are 16 residues in the CDR3. J gave up 0 bases and V 3 bases, and 5 bases lay outside the gene matches.

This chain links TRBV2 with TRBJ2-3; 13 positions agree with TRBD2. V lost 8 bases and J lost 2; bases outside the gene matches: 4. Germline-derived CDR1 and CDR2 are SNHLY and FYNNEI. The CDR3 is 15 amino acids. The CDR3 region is CASQGLAGITDTQYF. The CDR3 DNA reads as TGTGCCAGCCAGGGACTAGCGGGGATCACAGATACGCAGTATTTT.

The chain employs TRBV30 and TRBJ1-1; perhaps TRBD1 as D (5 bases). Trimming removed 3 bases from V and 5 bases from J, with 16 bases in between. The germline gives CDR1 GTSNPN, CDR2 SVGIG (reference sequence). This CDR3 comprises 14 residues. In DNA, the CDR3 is TGTGCCTGGAGAAGTGAGGGACGGAGGACTGAAGCTTTCTTT. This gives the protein CAWRSEGRRTEAFF.

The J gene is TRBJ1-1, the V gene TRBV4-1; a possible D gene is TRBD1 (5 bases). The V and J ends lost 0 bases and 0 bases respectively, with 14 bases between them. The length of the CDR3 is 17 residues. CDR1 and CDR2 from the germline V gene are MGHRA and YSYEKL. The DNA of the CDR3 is TGCGCCAGCAGCCAAGATACCGCGGGACCCTTGAACACTGAAGCTTTCTTT. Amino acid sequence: CASSQDTAGPLNTEAFF.

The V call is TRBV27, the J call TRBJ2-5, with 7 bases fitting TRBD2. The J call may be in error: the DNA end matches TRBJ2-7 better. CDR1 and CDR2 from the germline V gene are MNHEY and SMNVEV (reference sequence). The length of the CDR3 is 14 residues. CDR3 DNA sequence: TGTGCCAGCAAACTAGGCCCAGGGAGGGACGAGCAGTACTTC. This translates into CASKLGPGRDEQYF.

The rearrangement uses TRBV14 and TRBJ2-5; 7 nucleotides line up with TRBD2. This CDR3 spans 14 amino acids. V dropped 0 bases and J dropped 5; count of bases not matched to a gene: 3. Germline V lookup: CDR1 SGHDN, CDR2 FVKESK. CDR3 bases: TGTGCCAGCAGCCAAGAGGCGGGGGAGGAGACCCAGTACTTC. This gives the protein CASSQEAGEETQYF.

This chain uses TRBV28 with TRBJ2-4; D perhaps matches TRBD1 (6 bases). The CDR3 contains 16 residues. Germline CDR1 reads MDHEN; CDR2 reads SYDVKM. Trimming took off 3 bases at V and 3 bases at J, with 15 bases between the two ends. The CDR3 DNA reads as TGTGCCAGCAGTTTTGGGACACCCGCTAACAAAAACATTCAGTACTTC. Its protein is CASSFGTPANKNIQYF. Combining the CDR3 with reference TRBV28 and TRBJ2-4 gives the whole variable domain DVKVTQSSRYLVKRTGEKVFLECVQDMDHENMFWYRQDPGLGLRLIYFSYDVKMKEKGDIPEGYSVSREKKERFSLILESASTNQTSMYLCASSFGTPANKNIQYFGAGTRLSVL.

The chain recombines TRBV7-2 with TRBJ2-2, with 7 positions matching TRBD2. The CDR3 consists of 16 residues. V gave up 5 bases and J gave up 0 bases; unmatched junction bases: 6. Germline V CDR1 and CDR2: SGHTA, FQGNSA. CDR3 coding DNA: TGTGCCAGCAGCCCGAGACTAGCTCCGAACACCGGGGAGCTGTTTTTT. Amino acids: CASSPRLAPNTGELFF.

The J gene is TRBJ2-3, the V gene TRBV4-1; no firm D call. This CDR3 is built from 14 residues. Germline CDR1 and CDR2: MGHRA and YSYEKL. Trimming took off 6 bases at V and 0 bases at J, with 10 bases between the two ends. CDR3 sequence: CASSGIGSTDTQYF. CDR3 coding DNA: TGCGCCAGCAGTGGGATCGGAAGCACAGATACGCAGTATTTT.

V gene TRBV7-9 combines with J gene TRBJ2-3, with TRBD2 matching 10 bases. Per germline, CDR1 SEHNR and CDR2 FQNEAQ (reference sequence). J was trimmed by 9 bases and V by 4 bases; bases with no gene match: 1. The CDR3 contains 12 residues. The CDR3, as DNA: TGTGCCAGCAGCTCAGCGGGGGGGACGCAGTATTTT. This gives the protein CASSSAGGTQYF. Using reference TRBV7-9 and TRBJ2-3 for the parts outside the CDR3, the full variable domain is DTGVSQNPRHKITKRGQNVTFRCDPISEHNRLYWYRQTLGQGPEFLTYFQNEAQLEKSRLLSDRFSAERPKGSFSTLEIQRTEQGDSAMYLCASSSAGGTQYFGPGTRLTVL.